The rows below give T cell receptor beta chains drawn from one sample of a study of response to subunit inactivated influenza vaccine. One entry per CDR3 protein results from TCRdb running MiXCR on the RT-PCR reads. The sample has 500,000 to 550,000 distinct CDR3 sequences; about 7.2% are singletons. This sample comprised PBMCs from blood, obtained around 2 years after vaccination. The receptors were gathered from a man aged 50-75 years who received an inactivated influenza vaccine. The CDR3 runs from the conserved cysteine through the conserved F or W. D genes are given only for firm matches. Size tells how often a clone was seen (once, few, many) or the class of an expanded clone, and some rows leave it out.

size: -
J: TRBJ2-7
D: TRBD2
V: TRBV10-3
DNA: TGTGCCATCAGTGAGTCTGGGGGACTAGCGCCTTTTGAGCAGTACTTC
CDR3: CAISESGGLAPFEQYF

size: -
J: TRBJ2-3
D: TRBD2
V: TRBV6-1
DNA: TGTGTCTCGTCGGGGCTAGCGGGTTATACGCAGTATTTT
CDR3: CVSSGLAGYTQYF

size: few
J: TRBJ2-1
D: -
V: TRBV6-2/TRBV6-3
DNA: TGTGCCAGCAGTGGCCGGGTCTACAATGAGCAGTTCTTC
CDR3: CASSGRVYNEQFF

size: many
J: TRBJ2-1
D: TRBD2
V: TRBV4-1
DNA: TGCGCCAGCAGCCAAGCGAGACTAGCGGGAGGTAATGAGCAGTTCTTC
CDR3: CASSQARLAGGNEQFF

size: -
J: TRBJ1-1
D: -
V: TRBV4-3
DNA: TGCGCCAGCAGCCAAGAGCCGTCCAGAAGCACTGAAGCTTTCTTT
CDR3: CASSQEPSRSTEAFF

size: -
J: TRBJ2-2
D: -
V: TRBV20-1
DNA: TGCAGTGCTAGAGAGACAGGGAACACCGGGGAGCTGTTTTTT
CDR3: CSARETGNTGELFF

size: few
J: TRBJ1-1
D: TRBD1
V: TRBV7-2
DNA: TGTGCCAGCAGCAAAGAGACAGGGGGCGGCACTGAAGCTTTCTTT
CDR3: CASSKETGGGTEAFF

size: -
J: TRBJ2-7
D: TRBD1
V: TRBV7-2
DNA: TGTGCCAGCAGCTTAGAAGGGAGACAGGGGGGCTACGAGCAGTACTTC
CDR3: CASSLEGRQGGYEQYF

size: many
J: TRBJ2-1
D: TRBD2
V: TRBV9
DNA: TGTGCCAGCAGCGTAGCTACCGGGACTAGTTGGGGTGAGCAGTTCTTC
CDR3: CASSVATGTSWGEQFF

size: few
J: TRBJ2-3
D: -
V: TRBV5-1
DNA: TGCGCCAGCAGCTTGGGGGTTCAAGATACGCAGTATTTT
CDR3: CASSLGVQDTQYF

size: many
J: TRBJ2-1
D: -
V: TRBV6-2/TRBV6-3
DNA: TGTGCCAGCAGTCGAGGGAGTCTCTACAATGAGCAGTTCTTC
CDR3: CASSRGSLYNEQFF

size: many
J: TRBJ2-1
D: TRBD2
V: TRBV7-9
DNA: TGTGCCAGCAGCTCCCTTAGACTAGCCACCTACAATGAGCAGTTCTTC
CDR3: CASSSLRLATYNEQFF

size: -
J: TRBJ1-1
D: TRBD1
V: TRBV20-1
DNA: TGCAGTGCTAGGTACCCAGGCGGACAGGGTAGGGACGCTTTCTTT
CDR3: CSARYPGGQGRDAFF

size: few
J: TRBJ2-1
D: TRBD1
V: TRBV28
DNA: TGTGCCAGCAGGCTTCGGACAGGCTCCCTCAATGAGCAGTTCTTC
CDR3: CASRLRTGSLNEQFF

size: many
J: TRBJ2-7
D: TRBD2
V: TRBV14
DNA: TGTGCCAGCAGCCCCCTAGCGGGGGGGTCCTACGAGCAGTACTTC
CDR3: CASSPLAGGSYEQYF

size: many
J: TRBJ2-5
D: TRBD1
V: TRBV29-1
DNA: TGCAGCGTTCGACCCGGGACAGGCGCCAACCGGTTACAAGAGACCCAGTACTTC
CDR3: CSVRPGTGANRLQETQYF

size: -
J: TRBJ2-1
D: -
V: TRBV20-1
DNA: TGCAGTGCTAGAGATTCGGGGGAGCAGTTCTTC
CDR3: CSARDSGEQFF

size: -
J: TRBJ2-5
D: TRBD2
V: TRBV4-3
DNA: TGCGCCAGCAGCCAAAACGGGAGGGGGCAAGAGACCCAGTACTTC
CDR3: CASSQNGRGQETQYF

size: -
J: TRBJ2-5
D: -
V: TRBV29-1
DNA: TGCAGCGTTGGACGTGGGACCCAAGAGACCCAGTACTTC
CDR3: CSVGRGTQETQYF

size: -
J: TRBJ1-4
D: TRBD1
V: TRBV10-3
DNA: TGTGCCATCACCCGGGACAGGGGTGAAAAACTGTTTTTT
CDR3: CAITRDRGEKLFF

size: few
J: TRBJ1-5
D: -
V: TRBV29-1
DNA: TGCAGCGTTGAGCGGCAGAAGGACAATCAGCCCCAGCATTTT
CDR3: CSVERQKDNQPQHF

size: many
J: TRBJ2-1
D: -
V: TRBV15
DNA: TGTGCCACCAGCAGAGATCTGGGCGGGATCACCTACAATGAGCAGTTCTTC
CDR3: CATSRDLGGITYNEQFF

size: few
J: TRBJ1-1
D: -
V: TRBV5-1
DNA: TGCGCCAGCAGTCGCACCAGGGGTTTCACTGAAGCTTTCTTT
CDR3: CASSRTRGFTEAFF

size: few
J: TRBJ2-7
D: -
V: TRBV7-2
DNA: TGTGCCAGCAGCACGGGACTGTACGAGCAGTACTTC
CDR3: CASSTGLYEQYF

size: few
J: TRBJ1-2
D: -
V: TRBV27
DNA: TGTGCCAGCAGTTTATACAGGACAACTAACTATGGCTACACCTTC
CDR3: CASSLYRTTNYGYTF

size: many
J: TRBJ2-5
D: -
V: TRBV6-2/TRBV6-3
DNA: TGTGCCAGCAGTTATGGTTCCGATCTGGTGGAGACCCAGTACTTC
CDR3: CASSYGSDLVETQYF

size: many
J: TRBJ2-2
D: -
V: TRBV20-1
DNA: TGCAGTGCTAGGGGGACCGGGACACTGACCGGGGAGCTGTTTTTT
CDR3: CSARGTGTLTGELFF

size: -
J: TRBJ2-5
D: TRBD2
V: TRBV3-1
DNA: TGTGCCAGCAGCCAAGCGGCGGGAGGCCCCCAAGAGACCCAGTACTTC
CDR3: CASSQAAGGPQETQYF

size: many
J: TRBJ1-1
D: -
V: TRBV7-9
DNA: TGTGCCAGCAGTTTATCCCTGAACACTGAAGCTTTCTTT
CDR3: CASSLSLNTEAFF

size: -
J: TRBJ1-1
D: -
V: TRBV11-2
DNA: TGTGCCAGCAGCTTAAGGTGGAACACTGAAGCTTTCTTT
CDR3: CASSLRWNTEAFF

size: many
J: TRBJ2-5
D: -
V: TRBV4-2
DNA: TGTGCCAGCAGCCAAGAGCCTCGCGGGCGGGAGACCCAGTACTTC
CDR3: CASSQEPRGRETQYF

size: -
J: TRBJ2-3
D: -
V: TRBV29-1
DNA: TGCAGCGTTGTGGTTAGCGTCACGGATACGCAGTATTTT
CDR3: CSVVVSVTDTQYF

size: -
J: TRBJ2-2
D: TRBD2
V: TRBV12-3/TRBV12-4
DNA: TGTGCCAGCAGGGGGACTAGCGGGGAGAGGGAAACCGGGGAGCTGTTTTTT
CDR3: CASRGTSGERETGELFF

size: few
J: TRBJ2-7
D: -
V: TRBV7-2
DNA: TGTGCCAGCACACGGAGGGGCGGGTTACGCGAGCAGTACTTC
CDR3: CASTRRGGLREQYF

size: few
J: TRBJ2-7
D: TRBD2
V: TRBV11-1
DNA: TGTGCCAGCAGCGAAACAAGCGGGAAAACCTACGAGCAGTACTTC
CDR3: CASSETSGKTYEQYF

size: -
J: TRBJ2-5
D: -
V: TRBV3-1
DNA: TGTGCCAGCAGCCAGGGGAGTACGGAGACCCAGTACTTC
CDR3: CASSQGSTETQYF

size: many
J: TRBJ2-2
D: -
V: TRBV4-2
DNA: TGTGCCAGCAGCCAAGATACTGGCGGGGGCGCGAACACCGGGGAGCTGTTTTTT
CDR3: CASSQDTGGGANTGELFF

size: many
J: TRBJ2-1
D: TRBD2
V: TRBV12-3/TRBV12-4
DNA: TGTGCCAGCACCGCGACGAGCGGGACGTTCGGAGATGAGCAGTTCTTC
CDR3: CASTATSGTFGDEQFF

size: many
J: TRBJ1-4
D: -
V: TRBV29-1
DNA: TGCAGCGTTGGGGGCCGCGCAACTAATGAAAAACTGTTTTTT
CDR3: CSVGGRATNEKLFF